The 9 T cell receptor beta chains below come from one sample, sequenced in a study of OX40 agonist ivuxolimab in advanced cancers. Profiled with immunoSEQ multiplex PCR; TCRdb holds only in-frame clones, not every one. The data hold over 30,000 clones, with about four fifths observed a single time. The material was CD4+ or CD8+ T cells sorted from blood, obtained in a trial of the OX40 agonist ivuxolimab. All receptors come from an adult with an advanced solid tumor such as melanoma, head and neck, liver or kidney cancer.

The rearrangement joins TRBV11-1 to TRBJ2-3; D possibly uses TRBD1 or TRBD2 (6 bases each). Trimming cost V 3 bases and J 2 bases, with 9 bases left between them. Germline CDR1 SGHAT, CDR2 FQDESV (reference sequence). The CDR3 spans 14 residues. Here the CDR3 reads CASSFWGATDTQYF. The CDR3 region has the DNA TGTGCCAGCAGCTTCTGGGGGGCCACAGATACGCAGTATTTT.

The chain uses TRBV5-1 and TRBJ1-2; D is undetermined. The CDR3 extends over 14 amino acids. The ends were cut back, 3 bases at V and 0 bases at J, with 9 bases in the middle. Germline lookup yields CDR1 SGHRS and CDR2 YFSETQ. CDR3 region: CASSSLGSNYGYTF. CDR3 coding DNA: TGCGCCAGCAGCTCGTTGGGTTCTAACTATGGCTACACCTTC.

The chain couples TRBV18 to TRBJ1-4; 7 nucleotides match TRBD1. Trimming removed 3 bases from V and 1 base from J; junction bases left unmatched: 2. The CDR3 is 15 residues long. The germline gives CDR1 KGHSH, CDR2 LQKENI. The DNA of the CDR3 is TGTGCCAGCTCACCCTACAGGGGAACTAATGAAAAACTGTTTTTT. This gives the protein CASSPYRGTNEKLFF.

The J gene is TRBJ2-5, the V gene TRBV5-5; D unclear. V was pared by 4 bases and J by 5 bases, with 21 bases between. In germline, CDR1 is SGHKS, CDR2 YYEKEE (reference sequence). The CDR3 is 16 amino acids. CDR3 region: CASSDPGSVIGETQYF. DNA of the CDR3: TGTGCCAGCAGCGATCCCGGGTCGGTGATCGGGGAGACCCAGTACTTC.

This clone was counted once. The chain combines TRBV18 with TRBJ2-7; D perhaps matches TRBD1 (6 bases). V lost 3 bases, J lost 6 bases, and 9 bases lay in between. The CDR3 covers 12 residues. Germline CDR1 and CDR2: KGHSH and LQKENI. CDR3 loop: CASSPTGPEQYF. Written as DNA, the CDR3 is TGTGCCAGCTCACCTACAGGGCCCGAGCAGTACTTC. The full variable domain, completed using reference TRBV18 and TRBJ2-7, is NAGVMQNPRHLVRRRGQEARLRCSPMKGHSHVYWYRQLPEEGLKFMVYLQKENIIDESGMPKERFSAEFPKEGPSILRIQQVVRGDSAAYFCASSPTGPEQYFGPGTRLTVT.

V is TRBV28 and J is TRBJ1-5; 8 bases map to TRBD1. The CDR3 loop spans 15 amino acids. J gave up 2 bases and V 4 bases, and 4 bases lay outside the gene matches. The germline CDR1 and CDR2 sequences are MDHEN and SYDVKM. In DNA form, the CDR3 reads TGTGCCAGCAGTTGGCAGGGGGCCGGCAATCAGCCCCAGCATTTT. This gives the protein CASSWQGAGNQPQHF. The variable domain in full, completed from reference TRBV28 and TRBJ1-5, reads DVKVTQSSRYLVKRTGEKVFLECVQDMDHENMFWYRQDPGLGLRLIYFSYDVKMKEKGDIPEGYSVSREKKERFSLILESASTNQTSMYLCASSWQGAGNQPQHFGDGTRLSIL.

The rearrangement joins TRBV4-1 to TRBJ2-1, with 14 bases identical to TRBD2. V shed 4 bases and J 3 bases; nucleotides not matched to a gene: 8. CDR3 length equals 18 residues. From germline, CDR1 is MGHRA and CDR2 YSYEKL. The CDR3 DNA is TGCGCCAGCAGCCCGGGGACTAGCGGGGGCCGCCACTACAATGAGCAGTTCTTC. This codes for CASSPGTSGGRHYNEQFF.

The chain couples TRBV28 to TRBJ1-5; no clear D. Germline CDR1 and CDR2: MDHEN and SYDVKM. V lost 7 bases to trimming and J lost 1 base, with 11 bases between them. This CDR3 spans 14 amino acids. Here the CDR3 DNA reads TGTGCCAGCATAAGCCCTGGGAGCAATCAGCCCCAGCATTTT. Residues: CASISPGSNQPQHF. Using reference TRBV28 and TRBJ1-5 for the parts outside the CDR3, the full variable domain is DVKVTQSSRYLVKRTGEKVFLECVQDMDHENMFWYRQDPGLGLRLIYFSYDVKMKEKGDIPEGYSVSREKKERFSLILESASTNQTSMYLCASISPGSNQPQHFGDGTRLSIL.

V gene TRBV27 combines with J gene TRBJ2-7; possibly TRBD2 for D (7 bases). Trimming cost V 3 bases and J 5 bases, with 23 bases left between them. Per germline, CDR1 MNHEY and CDR2 SMNVEV (reference sequence). CDR3 length: 17 amino acids. CDR3 residues: CASSFRGGTGGPHEQYF. CDR3 DNA sequence: TGTGCCAGCAGTTTTCGAGGCGGGACCGGGGGGCCCCACGAGCAGTACTTC.